This paragraph covers one TCR beta chain sequence. What it recognizes is unknown. The ends were cut back, 0 bases at V and 7 bases at J, with 4 bases in the middle. The V gene's germline CDR1 is SGDLS and CDR2 YYNGEE. This CDR3 contains 12 residues. This entry is derived from a study of radiation and T cells in renal cell carcinoma. Whole-study findings and limits: From baseline, blood top tumor clonotypes peaked at 2 weeks post-radiation.

Noted time point: blood 4 weeks post-SBRT, at nephrectomy. This sample's treatment: 15 Gy SBRT to primary tumor, nephrectomy 4 weeks later. Nephrectomy followed 15 Gy stereotactic body radiation by 4 weeks. Radiation-treated patients gave blood at baseline, week 2 and week 4. Generated by immunoSEQ multiplex PCR, the TCRdb table keeps only in-frame clones and is missing some. The sample carries approximately 92,000 clones, about 85% recorded once. The starting material was blood, obtained from a patient whose treatment included radiotherapy and nephrectomy. The sequence was collected from a man aged 45 to 65 with renal cell carcinoma. The chain carries TRBV9 and TRBJ2-2; D remains ambiguous. The CDR3 sequence is CASSVAVGELFF. Written as DNA, the CDR3 is TGTGCCAGCAGCGTAGCTGTCGGGGAGCTGTTTTTT. Variable domain in full (rest from reference TRBV9 and TRBJ2-2): DSGVTQTPKHLITATGQRVTLRCSPRSGDLSVYWYQQSLDQGLQFLIQYYNGEERAKGNILERFSAQQFPDLHSELNLSSLELGDSALYFCASSVAVGELFFGEGSRLTVL.